This TCR beta chain was captured by sequencing in a study of cytomegalovirus exposure and HLA in healthy donors. Trimming removed 0 bases at V and 6 bases at J, with 12 bases between. This CDR3 region has 15 residues. Germline values: CDR1 MNHNS, CDR2 SASEGT. The table lists this clone with a count of one. Antigen unknown. Study-level findings and limits: It was reportedly the case that the classifier diagnosed cytomegalovirus status with high specificity and sensitivity. Overall, roughly 160 TCR beta chains were annotated as cytomegalovirus-associated. A few CMV-associated chains proved CMV antigen-specific in vitro.

Here immunoSEQ multiplex PCR was the method, and the copy in TCRdb shows in-frame clones only, minus some. The sample carries about 130,000 clones, more than 70% recorded once. This TCR was sampled from a man aged 30 to 39 in good health and CMV-seronegative. The chain is built from TRBV6-1 and TRBJ2-1; weak D call: TRBD2 (6 bases). The sequencing input was PBMCs. DNA for the CDR3: TGTGCCAGCAGTGAAGCCGAGGACTATTTCAATGAGCAGTTCTTC. Protein: CASSEAEDYFNEQFF.